This T cell receptor (beta chain) was retrieved from a study of blood T cell repertoires in COVID-19. This CDR3 is built from 12 residues. CDR1 LNHDA and CDR2 SQIVND come from the germline V gene (reference sequence). Between the trimmed V and J ends, which lost 9 bases and 3 bases, there was a span of 9 bases. Profiled with immunoSEQ multiplex PCR; TCRdb holds only in-frame clones, not every one. Here the sample spans a few hundred thousand clones, about nine tenths being singletons. The sequencing sample was made of peripheral blood. The V call is TRBV19, the J call TRBJ2-1; D is undetermined. This receptor was taken from a woman aged 40 to 50 who had recovered from COVID-19. DNA for the CDR3: TGTGCCAGCGACTCCCGCTACAATGAGCAGTTCTTC. Its translation: CASDSRYNEQFF.